The rows below give T cell receptor beta chains drawn from one sample of a study of monozygotic twins with inflammatory bowel disease. TCRdb reprocessed the 5' RACE reads and stores each CDR3 protein as one record, lacking DNA. The sample spans 160,000 or so distinct CDR3 sequences; the ten largest clones claim 2.4%. Sequenced sample: blood. Every receptor here comes from a human donor with ulcerative colitis or Crohn's disease, or a healthy co-twin of an affected twin (not recorded which). CDR3s include the opening cysteine and the closing phenylalanine or tryptophan.

V gene: TRBV5-1
J gene: TRBJ2-5
CDR3 protein: CASSAITSKKTQYF

V gene: TRBV7-2
J gene: TRBJ1-1
CDR3 protein: CASSQTAGTEAFF

V gene: TRBV28
J gene: TRBJ2-7
CDR3 protein: CASTPGGMGYEQYF

V gene: TRBV20-1
J gene: TRBJ2-3
CDR3 protein: CSARMVAGGPGTDTQYF

V gene: TRBV6-4
J gene: TRBJ2-3
CDR3 protein: CASSDGAGATDTQYF

V gene: TRBV9
J gene: TRBJ2-7
CDR3 protein: CASSRTGNVLGEQYF

V gene: TRBV20-1
J gene: TRBJ2-3
CDR3 protein: CSTGLGDTQYF

V gene: TRBV7-3
J gene: TRBJ2-1
CDR3 protein: CASRLSWGGNSGKYNEQFF

V gene: TRBV12-3/TRBV12-4
J gene: TRBJ1-5
CDR3 protein: CASSLWGGGISNQPQHF

V gene: TRBV7-9
J gene: TRBJ1-4
CDR3 protein: CASSPETVTNEKLFF

V gene: TRBV2
J gene: TRBJ1-2
CDR3 protein: CASTRMSTNYGYTF

V gene: TRBV20-1
J gene: TRBJ2-1
CDR3 protein: CSARDPLGNEQFF

V gene: TRBV25-1
J gene: TRBJ2-7
CDR3 protein: CASSPLAGDPYEQYF

V gene: TRBV7-8
J gene: TRBJ1-4
CDR3 protein: CASSSSRGEKLFF

V gene: TRBV20-1
J gene: TRBJ2-7
CDR3 protein: CSAADRSYEQYF

V gene: TRBV20-1
J gene: TRBJ2-7
CDR3 protein: CSASGTSYEQYF

V gene: TRBV5-6
J gene: TRBJ1-2
CDR3 protein: CASSFPGTNYGYTF

V gene: TRBV6-1
J gene: TRBJ1-6
CDR3 protein: CASSDLWQGDSPLHF

V gene: TRBV6-2/TRBV6-3
J gene: TRBJ2-7
CDR3 protein: CASSYSTGLSYEQYF

V gene: TRBV12-3/TRBV12-4
J gene: TRBJ1-1
CDR3 protein: CASSPRGRTGVTEAFF

V gene: TRBV4-3
J gene: TRBJ2-5
CDR3 protein: CASSHPRRATQETQYF

V gene: TRBV4-1
J gene: TRBJ2-3
CDR3 protein: CASSHVTLSGTDTQYF

V gene: TRBV24-1
J gene: TRBJ2-1
CDR3 protein: CATSDPDRGSYNEQFF

V gene: TRBV6-2/TRBV6-3
J gene: TRBJ2-7
CDR3 protein: CASRPSGSSYEQYF

V gene: TRBV28
J gene: TRBJ2-7
CDR3 protein: CASSTPPGFSPSDRWEGEQYF

V gene: TRBV6-5
J gene: TRBJ2-7
CDR3 protein: CASSYSAGESYEQYF

V gene: TRBV12-3/TRBV12-4
J gene: TRBJ1-6
CDR3 protein: CASSSRTGGNSPLHF

V gene: TRBV4-3
J gene: TRBJ2-5
CDR3 protein: CASSQEWLAGGRGETQYF

V gene: TRBV20-1
J gene: TRBJ1-5
CDR3 protein: CSAIYSYNQPQHF

V gene: TRBV18
J gene: TRBJ2-4
CDR3 protein: CASSPPTWGNIQYF

V gene: TRBV7-2
J gene: TRBJ2-5
CDR3 protein: CASSLGSGEGETQYF

V gene: TRBV5-1
J gene: TRBJ2-2
CDR3 protein: CASSLPRTSGSGELFF

V gene: TRBV6-5
J gene: TRBJ2-1
CDR3 protein: CASSYSSGEWDNEQFF

V gene: TRBV21-1
J gene: TRBJ2-1
CDR3 protein: CASAHGTYNEQFF

V gene: TRBV20-1
J gene: TRBJ2-1
CDR3 protein: CSSEASGRYEQFF

V gene: TRBV14
J gene: TRBJ1-2
CDR3 protein: CASSQDWGGGGYTF

V gene: TRBV27
J gene: TRBJ2-1
CDR3 protein: CASRTAGLAGVLSSYNEQFF

V gene: TRBV9
J gene: TRBJ2-1
CDR3 protein: CASSGEGKLAGDEQFF

V gene: TRBV5-1
J gene: TRBJ2-3
CDR3 protein: CASSLIEESGDTQYF

V gene: TRBV11-2
J gene: TRBJ2-1
CDR3 protein: CASSLVGLGGREQFF

V gene: TRBV7-2
J gene: TRBJ1-2
CDR3 protein: CASSFLQGAYYGYTF

V gene: TRBV2
J gene: TRBJ2-7
CDR3 protein: CASKVAESNNEQYF

V gene: TRBV12-3/TRBV12-4
J gene: TRBJ2-5
CDR3 protein: CASSTGLAGALLETQYF

V gene: TRBV25-1
J gene: TRBJ2-5
CDR3 protein: CASSVNAGGQETQYF

V gene: TRBV20-1
J gene: TRBJ2-7
CDR3 protein: CSASGLPYEQYF

V gene: TRBV2
J gene: TRBJ1-5
CDR3 protein: CASTRDGSNQPQHF

V gene: TRBV28
J gene: TRBJ2-3
CDR3 protein: CASSFSRGGTDTQYF

V gene: TRBV12-3/TRBV12-4
J gene: TRBJ2-3
CDR3 protein: CASSSFLTTDTQYF